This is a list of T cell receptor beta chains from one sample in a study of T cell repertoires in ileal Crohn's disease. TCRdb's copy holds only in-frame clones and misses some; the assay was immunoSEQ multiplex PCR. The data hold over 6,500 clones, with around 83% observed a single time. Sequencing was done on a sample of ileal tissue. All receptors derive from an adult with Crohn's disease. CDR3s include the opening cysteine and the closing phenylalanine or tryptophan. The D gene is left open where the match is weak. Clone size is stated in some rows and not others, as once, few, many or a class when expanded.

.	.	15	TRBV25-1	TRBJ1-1	TGTGCCAGCAGTGAAATCGCGGACAGGAACACTGAAGCTTTCTTT	CASSEIADRNTEAFF
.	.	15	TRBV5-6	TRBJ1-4	TGTGCCAGCAGCCCCTACAGGGTTGGTGTTGAAAAACTGTTTTTT	CASSPYRVGVEKLFF
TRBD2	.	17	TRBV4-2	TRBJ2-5	TGTGCCAGCAGCCCCCAAGGGGCTAGCGGGAGCCCAGAGACCCAGTACTTC	CASSPQGASGSPETQYF
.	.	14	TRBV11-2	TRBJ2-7	TGTGCCAGCAGCTTAGTAACAGGGACGGACGAGCAGTACTTC	CASSLVTGTDEQYF
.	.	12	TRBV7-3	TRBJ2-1	TGTGCCAGCAGCTTTTATGACAATGAGCAGTTCTTC	CASSFYDNEQFF
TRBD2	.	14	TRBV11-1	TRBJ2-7	TGTGCCAGCAGACTCGGGACTAGCGGCTACGAGCAGTACTTC	CASRLGTSGYEQYF
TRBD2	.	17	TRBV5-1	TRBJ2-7	TGCGCCAGCAGGCTCGATATAGGGACTAGCGGGACTTACGAGCAGTACTTC	CASRLDIGTSGTYEQYF
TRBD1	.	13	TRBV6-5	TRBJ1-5	TGTGCCAGCAGCCGACAGGGGGTCGAGCCCCAGCATTTT	CASSRQGVEPQHF
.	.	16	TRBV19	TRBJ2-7	TGTGCCAGTAGTGCGCTTGGGGGTAGCGGCACCTACGAGCAGTACTTC	CASSALGGSGTYEQYF
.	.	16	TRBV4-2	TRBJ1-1	TGTGCCAGCAGCCAAGATGGGGGGTCGGTTAGCACTGAAGCTTTCTTT	CASSQDGGSVSTEAFF
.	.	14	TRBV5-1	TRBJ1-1	TGCGCCAGCAGCCCCCGGGAGGGATACACTGAAGCTTTCTTT	CASSPREGYTEAFF
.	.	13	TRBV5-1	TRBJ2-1	TGCGCCAGCAGCCCGCAGATGGTTGAGGGGCAGTTCTTC	CASSPQMVEGQFF
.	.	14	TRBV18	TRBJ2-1	TGTGCCAGCCGCGAAGTAACGGCCTACAATGAGCAGTTCTTC	CASREVTAYNEQFF
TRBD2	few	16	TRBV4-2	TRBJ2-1	TGTGCCAGCAGCCAAGATGAAGCTAGCGGGAGTAATGAGCAGTTCTTC	CASSQDEASGSNEQFF
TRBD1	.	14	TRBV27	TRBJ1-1	TGTGCCAGCAGCGGACAGGGACCGAACACTGAAGCTTTCTTT	CASSGQGPNTEAFF
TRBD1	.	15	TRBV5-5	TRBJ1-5	TGTGCCAGCAGCTCCGGGACAGGGTTGGGTCAGCCCCAGCATTTT	CASSSGTGLGQPQHF
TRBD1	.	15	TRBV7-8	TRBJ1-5	TGTGCCAGCAGCTTAGGGGACAGAAAAAATCAGCCCCAGCATTTT	CASSLGDRKNQPQHF
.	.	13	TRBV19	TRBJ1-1	TGTGCCAGTAGGAGACAGGTGAACACTGAAGCTTTCTTT	CASRRQVNTEAFF
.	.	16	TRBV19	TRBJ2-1	TGTGCCAGTAGTGAAGTTCAGGCCCTGGGTCTCGATGAGCAGTTCTTC	CASSEVQALGLDEQFF
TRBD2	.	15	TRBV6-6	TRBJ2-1	TGTGCCACGGCGGGTAGCGGGAGGGCCTGGAATGAGCAGTTCTTC	CATAGSGRAWNEQFF
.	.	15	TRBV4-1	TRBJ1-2	TGCGCCAGCAGCCAGGGGTGGAGGGACGCCGACCCCTACACCTTC	CASSQGWRDADPYTF
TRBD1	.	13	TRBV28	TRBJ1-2	TGTGCCAGCTTTCAACAGGGGGCGCATGGCTACACCTTC	CASFQQGAHGYTF
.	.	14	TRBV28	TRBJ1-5	TGTGCCAGCAGTTTACCGGACTATTCTCAGCCCCAGCATTTT	CASSLPDYSQPQHF
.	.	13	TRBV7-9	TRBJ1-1	TGTGCCAGCAGCTTAGCGGGGGCGACTGAAGCTTTCTTT	CASSLAGATEAFF
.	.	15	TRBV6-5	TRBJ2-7	TGTGCCAGCAGGGGGCTCGAGGGGGGGTCCTACGAGCAGTACTTC	CASRGLEGGSYEQYF
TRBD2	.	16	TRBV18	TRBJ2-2	TGTGCCAGCTCACCGAGGACTAGCGAGACCACCGGGGAGCTGTTTTTT	CASSPRTSETTGELFF
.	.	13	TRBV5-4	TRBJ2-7	TGTGCCAGCAGCCCATCTCAGGGCTACGAGCAGTACTTC	CASSPSQGYEQYF
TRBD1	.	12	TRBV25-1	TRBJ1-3	TGTGCCAGCAGTTCACAGGGGAGCACCATATATTTT	CASSSQGSTIYF
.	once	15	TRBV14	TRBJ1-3	TGTGCCAGCAGCCAAGCAGGGTACTCTGGAAACACCATATATTTT	CASSQAGYSGNTIYF
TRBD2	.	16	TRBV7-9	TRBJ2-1	TGTGCCAGCACCCAAGTTTTAGCGGGAGCTAAGAATGAGCAGTTCTTC	CASTQVLAGAKNEQFF
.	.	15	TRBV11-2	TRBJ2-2	TGTGCCAGCAGCTTAGATTCCAGGGAAACCGGGGAGCTGTTTTTT	CASSLDSRETGELFF
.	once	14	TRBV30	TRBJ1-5	TGTGCCTGGAGTGGGAGGGGACCTTATCAGCCCCAGCATTTT	CAWSGRGPYQPQHF